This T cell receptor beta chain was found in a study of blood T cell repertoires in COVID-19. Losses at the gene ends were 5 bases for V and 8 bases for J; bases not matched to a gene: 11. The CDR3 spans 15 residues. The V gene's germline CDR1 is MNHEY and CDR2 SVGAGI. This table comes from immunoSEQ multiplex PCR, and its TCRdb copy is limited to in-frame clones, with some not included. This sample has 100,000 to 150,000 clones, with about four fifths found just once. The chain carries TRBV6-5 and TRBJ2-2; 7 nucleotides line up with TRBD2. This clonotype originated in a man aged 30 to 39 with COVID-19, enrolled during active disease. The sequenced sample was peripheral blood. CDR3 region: CASSKLATGPGELFF. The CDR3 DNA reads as TGTGCCAGCAGTAAACTAGCGACGGGCCCAGGGGAGCTGTTTTTT.